Listed below are T cell receptor beta chains from one sample, sequenced in a study of vaccination and CD4 T cells after COVID-19. Antigen specificity for these receptors is unknown. TCRdb re-analysed the PCR reads in MiXCR, keeping a single row per CDR3 protein. The sample has 10,000 to 12,000 distinct CDR3 sequences; roughly 30% are singletons. Material for sequencing was CD4+ T cells from blood, cultured in vitro. The receptors shown here come from a human donor who had recovered from COVID-19. The CDR3 runs from the conserved cysteine through the conserved F or W. A D gene is named only where the DNA matches it firmly. For some rows the clone size is stated as once, few or many, or as a class when expanded; others skip it.

D gene	clone size	V gene	J gene	CDR3 protein	CDR3 DNA
TRBD2	-	TRBV20-1	TRBJ2-3	CSATRLAGDVADTQYF	TGCAGTGCTACCCGACTAGCGGGGGATGTGGCAGATACGCAGTATTTT
-	few	TRBV20-1	TRBJ1-1	CSATPTETEAFF	TGCAGTGCTACTCCTACGGAAACTGAAGCTTTCTTT
TRBD2	-	TRBV7-8	TRBJ2-7	CASSLGTSGTFSYEQYF	TGTGCCAGCAGCTTAGGGACTAGCGGGACTTTCTCCTACGAGCAGTACTTC
TRBD1	once	TRBV6-5	TRBJ2-5	CASSWTGGAEETQYF	TGTGCCAGCAGTTGGACAGGGGGCGCGGAGGAGACCCAGTACTTC
-	-	TRBV6-1	TRBJ2-7	CASSSGSYEQYF	TGTGCCAGCAGCAGCGGTTCCTACGAGCAGTACTTC
-	-	TRBV20-1	TRBJ2-7	CSARVVLQGDREQYF	TGCAGTGCTAGAGTAGTTCTCCAGGGCGATCGCGAGCAGTACTTC
TRBD1	few	TRBV20-1	TRBJ2-7	CSARGQGASYEQYF	TGCAGTGCCCGGGGGCAGGGGGCCTCCTACGAGCAGTACTTC
-	-	TRBV29-1	TRBJ1-1	CSGGRGGTEAFF	TGCAGCGGGGGCCGCGGGGGAACTGAAGCTTTCTTT
-	-	TRBV20-1	TRBJ2-1	CSALLGDNEQFF	TGCAGTGCTCTCTTGGGTGACAATGAGCAGTTCTTC
TRBD1	-	TRBV6-1	TRBJ1-1	CASSRQGNTEAFF	TGTGCCAGCAGTCGACAGGGGAACACTGAAGCTTTCTTT
-	few	TRBV2	TRBJ2-7	CASSKLPQYF	TGTGCCAGCAGTAAGCTCCCTCAGTACTTC
-	few	TRBV5-5	TRBJ1-1	CASSLRRPGNTEAFF	TGTGCCAGCAGCTTAAGGCGGCCGGGGAACACTGAAGCTTTCTTT
-	few	TRBV4-3	TRBJ1-1	CASSQVYSTEAFF	TGCGCCAGCAGCCAAGTGTATTCGACTGAAGCTTTCTTT
-	few	TRBV11-3	TRBJ2-7	CASSLDLGSEQYF	TGTGCCAGCAGCTTAGATTTGGGGAGCGAGCAGTACTTC
TRBD1	-	TRBV20-1	TRBJ1-1	CSARGSGTGNTEAFF	TGCAGTGCTAGGGGCTCCGGGACAGGGAACACTGAAGCTTTCTTT
-	medium-sized	TRBV24-1	TRBJ2-5	CATSGGGRETQYF	TGTGCCACCAGTGGGGGGGGGCGAGAGACCCAGTACTTC
-	-	TRBV7-7	TRBJ2-3	CASSSGATDTQYF	TGTGCTAGCAGCTCCGGCGCCACAGATACGCAGTATTTT
TRBD2	few	TRBV7-8	TRBJ2-7	CASSKPGLATYEQYF	TGTGCCAGCAGTAAACCGGGACTAGCGACCTACGAGCAGTACTTC
-	few	TRBV4-3	TRBJ1-1	CASSPGYRMNTEAFF	TGCGCCAGCAGCCCGGGGTACAGGATGAACACTGAAGCTTTCTTT
-	few	TRBV2	TRBJ1-1	CASRAVMNTEAFF	TGTGCCAGCCGAGCGGTTATGAACACTGAAGCTTTCTTT
TRBD1	-	TRBV7-9	TRBJ1-1	CASSAGQANTEAFF	TGTGCCAGCAGCGCGGGACAGGCAAACACTGAAGCTTTCTTT
-	-	TRBV20-1	TRBJ1-3	CSAKQSSGNTIYF	TGCAGTGCAAAACAGAGCTCTGGAAACACCATATATTTT